One T cell receptor beta chain is described in this entry. The data originate from a study of blood T cell repertoires in COVID-19. In the study overall: The United States, Italy and Spain supplied acute and convalescent COVID-19 samples.

CDR1 SGDLS and CDR2 YYNGEE come from the germline V gene. CDR3 size: 14 residues. Trimming took off 3 bases at V and 6 bases at J, with 15 bases between the two ends. The authors' processing: Estimates of nucleated cell counts were drawn from the amplification of reference gene primers. Here immunoSEQ multiplex PCR was the method, and the copy in TCRdb shows in-frame clones only, minus some. The V and J calls and clone size were taken over from that table, and D and trimming were inferred from the DNA. The repertoire holds a few hundred thousand clones, with under 90% as singletons. What was sequenced was PBMCs or T cells enriched from blood (not recorded which). J is TRBJ1-1 and V is TRBV9; possibly TRBD1 for D (6 bases). This clonotype was sampled from a man aged 25 to 45 with acute COVID-19. CDR3 loop: CASSAQGISAEAFF. CDR3 coding DNA: TGTGCCAGCAGCGCCCAGGGGATCAGCGCTGAAGCTTTCTTT.